This T cell receptor beta chain was sequenced in a study of graft-versus-host responses after intestinal transplantation. With regard to this clone: Its antigen remains unidentified.

J gave up 2 bases and V 0 bases, and 3 bases lay outside the gene matches. The germline gives CDR1 MNHEY, CDR2 SVGAGI. The CDR3 runs 15 residues. The table came from immunoSEQ multiplex PCR; TCRdb's copy has only in-frame clones and leaves some out. This sample has tens of thousands of clones; roughly 93% occur once, and the top ten carry 0.15% to 0.2%. The source is a human donor who was the organ donor for an intestinal transplant. The source material was unstimulated CD4+ T cells sorted from spleen or lymph node cells, sampled before transplant. The gene calls are TRBV6-5 and TRBJ1-2; 7 bases map to TRBD1. The CDR3 DNA follows: TGTGCCAGCAGTTACTCAGGGACAGCCAACTATGGCTACACCTTC. It encodes CASSYSGTANYGYTF.